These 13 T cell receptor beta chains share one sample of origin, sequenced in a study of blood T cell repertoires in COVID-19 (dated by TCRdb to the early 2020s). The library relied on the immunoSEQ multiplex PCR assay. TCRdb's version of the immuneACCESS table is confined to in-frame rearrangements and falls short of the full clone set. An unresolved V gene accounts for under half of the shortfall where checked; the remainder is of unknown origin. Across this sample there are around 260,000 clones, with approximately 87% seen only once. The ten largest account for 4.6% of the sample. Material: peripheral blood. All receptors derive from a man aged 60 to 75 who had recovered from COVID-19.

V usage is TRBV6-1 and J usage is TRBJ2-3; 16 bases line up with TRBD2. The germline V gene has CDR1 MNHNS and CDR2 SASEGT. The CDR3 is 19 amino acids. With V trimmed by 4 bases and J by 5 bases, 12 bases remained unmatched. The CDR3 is CASSGTPGLAGGLGDTQYF. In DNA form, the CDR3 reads TGTGCCAGCAGTGGCACACCGGGACTAGCGGGGGGGCTTGGAGATACGCAGTATTTT.

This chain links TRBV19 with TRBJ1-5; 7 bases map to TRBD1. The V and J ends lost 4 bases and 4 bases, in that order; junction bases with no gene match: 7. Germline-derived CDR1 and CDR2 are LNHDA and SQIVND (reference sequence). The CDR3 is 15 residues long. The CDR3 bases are TGTGCCAGTAGTACATCCCGACAGGGTAATCAGCCCCAGCATTTT. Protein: CASSTSRQGNQPQHF.

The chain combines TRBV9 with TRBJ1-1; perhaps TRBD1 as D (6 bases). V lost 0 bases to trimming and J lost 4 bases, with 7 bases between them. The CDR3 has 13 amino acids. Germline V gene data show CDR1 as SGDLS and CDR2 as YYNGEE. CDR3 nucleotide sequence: TGTGCCAGCAGCGTAGGGGGGCGCACTGAAGCTTTCTTT. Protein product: CASSVGGRTEAFF. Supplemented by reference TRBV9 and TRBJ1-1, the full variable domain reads DSGVTQTPKHLITATGQRVTLRCSPRSGDLSVYWYQQSLDQGLQFLIQYYNGEERAKGNILERFSAQQFPDLHSELNLSSLELGDSALYFCASSVGGRTEAFFGQGTRLTVV.

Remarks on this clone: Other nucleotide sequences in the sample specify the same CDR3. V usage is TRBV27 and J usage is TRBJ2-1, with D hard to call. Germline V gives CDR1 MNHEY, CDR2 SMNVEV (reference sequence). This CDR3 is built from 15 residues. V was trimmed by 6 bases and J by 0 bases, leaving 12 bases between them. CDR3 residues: CASSLSRSSYNEQFF. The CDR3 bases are TGTGCCAGCAGCCTCAGTAGGAGCTCCTACAATGAGCAGTTCTTC.

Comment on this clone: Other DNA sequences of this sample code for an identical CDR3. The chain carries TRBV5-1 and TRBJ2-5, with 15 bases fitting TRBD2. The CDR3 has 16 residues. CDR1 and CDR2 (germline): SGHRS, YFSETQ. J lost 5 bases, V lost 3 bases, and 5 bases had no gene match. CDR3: CASSSGTSGRSETQYF. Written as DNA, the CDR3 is TGCGCCAGCAGCTCGGGGACTAGCGGGAGGAGTGAGACCCAGTACTTC.

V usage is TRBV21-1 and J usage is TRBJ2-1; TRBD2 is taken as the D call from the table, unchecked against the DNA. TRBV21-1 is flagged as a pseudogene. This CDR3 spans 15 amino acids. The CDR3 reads CASSKLHVRVHEQFF. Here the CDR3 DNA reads TGTGCCAGCAGCAAGTTACATGTCCGGGTCCATGAGCAGTTCTTC.

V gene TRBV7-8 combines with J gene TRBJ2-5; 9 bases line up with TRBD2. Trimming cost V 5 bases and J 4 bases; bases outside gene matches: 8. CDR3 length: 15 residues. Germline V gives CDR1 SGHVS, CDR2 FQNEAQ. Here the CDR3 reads CASSHGTSSRETQYF. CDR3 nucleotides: TGTGCCAGCAGCCACGGGACTAGCTCGCGAGAGACCCAGTACTTC. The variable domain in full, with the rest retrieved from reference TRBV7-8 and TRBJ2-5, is GAGVSQSPRYKVAKRGQDVALRCDPISGHVSLFWYQQALGQGPEFLTYFQNEAQLDKSGLPSDRFFAERPEGSVSTLKIQRTQQEDSAVYLCASSHGTSSRETQYFGPGTRLLVL.

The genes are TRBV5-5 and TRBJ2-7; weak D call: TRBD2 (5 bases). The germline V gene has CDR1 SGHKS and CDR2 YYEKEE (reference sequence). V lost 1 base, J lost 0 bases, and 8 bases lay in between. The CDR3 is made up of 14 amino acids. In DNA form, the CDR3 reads TGTGCCAGCAGCTTGTTTGGGAGCTCCTACGAGCAGTACTTC. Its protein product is CASSLFGSSYEQYF. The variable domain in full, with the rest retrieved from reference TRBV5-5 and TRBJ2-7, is DAGVTQSPTHLIKTRGQQVTLRCSPISGHKSVSWYQQVLGQGPQFIFQYYEKEERGRGNFPDRFSARQFPNYSSELNVNALLLGDSALYLCASSLFGSSYEQYFGPGTRLTVT.

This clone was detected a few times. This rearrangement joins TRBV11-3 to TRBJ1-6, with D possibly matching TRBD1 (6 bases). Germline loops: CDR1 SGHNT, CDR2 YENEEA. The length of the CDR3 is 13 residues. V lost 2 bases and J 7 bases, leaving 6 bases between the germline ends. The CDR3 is CASSLTGNSPLHF. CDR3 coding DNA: TGTGCCAGCAGCTTAACAGGGAATTCACCCCTCCACTTT.

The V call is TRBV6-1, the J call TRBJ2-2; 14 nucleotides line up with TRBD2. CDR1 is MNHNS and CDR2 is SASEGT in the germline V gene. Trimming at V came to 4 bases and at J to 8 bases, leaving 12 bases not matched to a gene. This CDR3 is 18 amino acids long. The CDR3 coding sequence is TGTGCCAGCAGTGCGACAGGACCGGGACTAGCGGGAGCTGGGGAGCTGTTTTTT. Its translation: CASSATGPGLAGAGELFF.

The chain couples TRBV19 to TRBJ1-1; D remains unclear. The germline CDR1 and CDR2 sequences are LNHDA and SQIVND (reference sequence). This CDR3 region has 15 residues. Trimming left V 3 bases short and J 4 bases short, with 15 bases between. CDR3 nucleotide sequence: TGTGCCAGTAGTATCCAACCCGGATCGGGCACTGAAGCTTTCTTT. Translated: CASSIQPGSGTEAFF.

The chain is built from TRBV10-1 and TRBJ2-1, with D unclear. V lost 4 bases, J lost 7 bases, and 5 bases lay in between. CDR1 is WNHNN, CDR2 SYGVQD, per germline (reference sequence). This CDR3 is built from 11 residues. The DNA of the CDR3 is TGCGCCAGCAGTGCAGCGAATGAGCAGTTCTTC. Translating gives CASSAANEQFF.

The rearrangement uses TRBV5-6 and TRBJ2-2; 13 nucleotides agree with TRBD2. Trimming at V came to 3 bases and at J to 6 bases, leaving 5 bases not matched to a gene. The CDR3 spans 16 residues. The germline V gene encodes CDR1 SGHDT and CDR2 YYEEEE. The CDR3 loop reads CASSYRTSGSAGELFF. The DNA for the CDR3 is TGTGCCAGCAGCTACCGGACTAGCGGGAGTGCCGGGGAGCTGTTTTTT. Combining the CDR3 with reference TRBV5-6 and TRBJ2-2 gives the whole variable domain DAGVTQSPTHLIKTRGQQVTLRCSPKSGHDTVSWYQQALGQGPQFIFQYYEEEERQRGNFPDRFSGHQFPNYSSELNVNALLLGDSALYLCASSYRTSGSAGELFFGEGSRLTVL.